The 32 T cell receptor beta chains below come from one sample, sequenced in a study of T-cell memory formation after mild COVID-19. TCRdb ran MiXCR on the 5' RACE reads and lists one entry per CDR3 protein. The sample includes roughly 260,000 distinct CDR3 sequences, about 16% of them seen just once. The source material was PBMCs or a T cell subset sorted from them (not recorded which). All receptors come from a man between 18 and 35 years old who had mild COVID-19 (a few samples of this study predate the infection). Cell type and time point are not known.

There are a few counts of this clonotype. The chain employs TRBV2 and TRBJ2-5; perhaps TRBD1 as D (6 bases). The germline gives CDR1 SNHLY, CDR2 FYNNEI. The CDR3 runs to 14 residues. The ends were cut back, 6 bases at V and 2 bases at J, with 13 bases in the middle. CDR3 sequence: CASSLLTGQETQYF. As DNA, the CDR3 is TGTGCCAGCAGCCTCCTGACAGGACAAGAGACCCAGTACTTC.

The chain uses TRBV27 and TRBJ1-1; D is possibly TRBD1 (6 bases). Trimming cost V 6 bases and J 4 bases, with 21 bases left between them. CDR1 and CDR2 (germline): MNHEY, SMNVEV (reference sequence). CDR3 size: 16 residues. CDR3 region: CASRLGGFGGGTEAFF. The CDR3 DNA is TGTGCCAGCAGACTCGGGGGCTTCGGAGGTGGCACTGAAGCTTTCTTT.

This clonotype was counted a single time. The chain couples TRBV24-1 to TRBJ1-5; D not resolved. Germline V gene data show CDR1 as KGHDR and CDR2 as SFDVKD. The CDR3 totals 14 residues. The V end was cut by 10 bases, the J end by 4 bases, with 16 bases between. The CDR3 nucleotides read TGTGCCACGCCGGCCCCTGGGAGAAATCAGCCCCAGCATTTT. This gives the protein CATPAPGRNQPQHF.

The rearrangement uses TRBV12-3 or TRBV12-4 and TRBJ2-3; 8 bases align to TRBD2. The V gene end was trimmed by 5 bases and the J gene end by 4 bases; junction bases not matched to a gene: 11. There are 16 residues in the CDR3. CDR3 amino acids: CASSPFSGAPADTQYF. The DNA for the CDR3 is TGTGCCAGCAGTCCGTTTAGCGGGGCTCCCGCAGATACGCAGTATTTT.

The V call is TRBV6-5, the J call TRBJ2-1; D ambiguous. The V and J ends lost 5 bases and 0 bases respectively, with 5 bases between them. The CDR3 has 13 residues. Per germline, CDR1 MNHEY and CDR2 SVGAGI. CDR3 residues: CASSDPSYNEQFF. The CDR3 nucleotides read TGTGCCAGCAGTGACCCCTCCTACAATGAGCAGTTCTTC.

This clonotype was counted many times. The rearrangement joins TRBV4-2 to TRBJ2-1; possibly TRBD1 for D (7 bases). The germline V gene has CDR1 LGHNA and CDR2 YNFKEQ. The CDR3 has 15 residues. Trimming took 1 base from V and 3 from J, leaving 10 bases between them. CDR3 DNA sequence: TGTGCCAGCAGCCAAGGCAGGGGGGACTACAATGAGCAGTTCTTC. Its translation: CASSQGRGDYNEQFF.

J is TRBJ2-3 and V is TRBV5-1; 8 nucleotides match TRBD2. The CDR3 is 18 amino acids. CDR1 SGHRS and CDR2 YFSETQ come from the germline V gene. J was trimmed by 3 bases and V by 2 bases; bases with no gene match: 14. The CDR3 bases are TGCGCCAGCAGCTTCAGAGCAGGGCGAGGCGGGGGGACAGATACGCAGTATTTT. Amino acid sequence: CASSFRAGRGGGTDTQYF.

This clonotype occurred a few times. The rearrangement uses TRBV19 and TRBJ1-2; 8 nucleotides match TRBD1. Trimming cost V 5 bases and J 8 bases; bases outside gene matches: 10. The CDR3 covers 14 residues. The germline CDR1 and CDR2 sequences are LNHDA and SQIVND (reference sequence). DNA of the CDR3: TGTGCCAGTAGTCAGCCACGGACAGGGCGCGGCTACACCTTC. Amino acids: CASSQPRTGRGYTF.

This clonotype was counted many times. The chain joins TRBV7-2 to TRBJ2-3; no clear D. V gave up 5 bases and J gave up 2 bases, with 17 bases separating them. Germline V CDR1 and CDR2: SGHTA, FQGNSA. This CDR3 region has 16 residues. The CDR3 reads CASSQRRTTNTDTQYF. Written as DNA, the CDR3 is TGTGCCAGCAGCCAAAGGCGGACGACCAACACAGATACGCAGTATTTT.

V gene TRBV6-1 combines with J gene TRBJ2-7; D gene ambiguous. The germline gives CDR1 MNHNS, CDR2 SASEGT. Between the trimmed V and J ends, which lost 6 bases and 4 bases, there was a span of 10 bases. This CDR3 comprises 12 residues. CDR3 in DNA: TGTGCCAGCAGCGCACAAGTATACGAGCAGTACTTC. Translation gives CASSAQVYEQYF.

The chain has TRBV5-1 and TRBJ2-3; tentatively, D is TRBD2 (7 bases). CDR3 length: 14 amino acids. Deletions cut 3 bases from V and 6 bases from J, with 14 bases between. CDR1 is SGHRS, CDR2 YFSETQ, per germline. The CDR3 protein is CASSSAGAGDTQYF. CDR3 coding DNA: TGCGCCAGCAGCTCGGCGGGGGCCGGGGATACGCAGTATTTT.

This clonotype was picked up many times. The J gene is TRBJ1-6, the V gene TRBV5-6; D is unresolved. Germline values: CDR1 SGHDT, CDR2 YYEEEE. Trimming removed 2 bases from V and 9 bases from J, with 12 bases in between. This CDR3 contains 14 residues. The CDR3: CASSFVAGSSPLHF. The CDR3 nucleotides are TGTGCCAGCAGCTTTGTGGCAGGATCTTCACCCCTCCACTTT.

The rearrangement uses TRBV5-1 and TRBJ2-1; TRBD1 aligns across 7 bases. This CDR3 is 13 amino acids long. Germline V gives CDR1 SGHRS, CDR2 YFSETQ. V dropped 4 bases and J dropped 5; count of bases not matched to a gene: 3. The CDR3 region has the DNA TGCGCCAGCAGCGGGACAGTAAACAATGAGCAGTTCTTC. This codes for CASSGTVNNEQFF.

The chain joins TRBV15 to TRBJ2-3; 9 bases are shared with TRBD2. Germline-derived CDR1 and CDR2 are LNHNV and YYDKDF (reference sequence). CDR3 length: 16 residues. V lost 1 base and J lost 4; bases outside the gene matches: 6. CDR3 region: CATSRGGRGGPDTQYF. Here the CDR3 DNA reads TGTGCCACCAGCAGAGGAGGGCGGGGGGGCCCAGATACGCAGTATTTT.

This clonotype was counted at least ten times. The chain has TRBV2 and TRBJ2-1, with TRBD2 matching over 10 bases. The CDR3 is made up of 15 amino acids. Germline assignment: CDR1 SNHLY and CDR2 FYNNEI. Trimming took 7 bases from V and 3 from J; bases not matched to a gene: 6. Here the CDR3 DNA reads TGTGCCAGCACCCTTAGCGGGGGGAGCTACAATGAGCAGTTCTTC. Protein sequence: CASTLSGGSYNEQFF.

In this sample, this clonotype turned up a few times. The chain has TRBV11-1 and TRBJ2-2; D remains unclear. This CDR3 comprises 13 residues. Germline lookup yields CDR1 SGHAT and CDR2 FQDESV (reference sequence). Trimming took off 3 bases at V and 6 bases at J, with 8 bases between the two ends. The CDR3 loop reads CASSFLEAGELFF. DNA for the CDR3: TGTGCCAGCAGCTTTTTAGAGGCCGGGGAGCTGTTTTTT.

This clonotype has a handful of counts. The chain combines TRBV12-3 or TRBV12-4 with TRBJ2-3, with 7 bases lining up with TRBD1. The ends lost 4 bases at V and 3 bases at J; junction bases unmatched: 1. The CDR3 is 13 amino acids. CDR3 nucleotides: TGTGCCAGCAGTTACAGGGGAACAGATACGCAGTATTTT. This codes for CASSYRGTDTQYF.

This chain connects TRBV7-9 to TRBJ2-3; TRBD1 matches 7 bases. The CDR3 length is 14 residues. CDR1 is SEHNR and CDR2 is FQNEAQ in the germline V gene (reference sequence). Trimming cost V 5 bases and J 3 bases; bases outside gene matches: 5. CDR3 DNA: TGTGCCAGCAGCGATCAACAGGGGACAGATACGCAGTATTTT. Its protein product is CASSDQQGTDTQYF. The entire variable domain, with the rest obtained from reference TRBV7-9 and TRBJ2-3, is as follows: DTGVSQNPRHKITKRGQNVTFRCDPISEHNRLYWYRQTLGQGPEFLTYFQNEAQLEKSRLLSDRFSAERPKGSFSTLEIQRTEQGDSAMYLCASSDQQGTDTQYFGPGTRLTVL.

The chain links TRBV5-1 to TRBJ2-3; D is unclear. The CDR3 spans 14 residues. V lost 4 bases, J lost 8 bases, and 17 bases lay in between. Germline V gene lookup returns CDR1 SGHRS and CDR2 YFSETQ. The CDR3 nucleotides are TGCGCCAGCAGCCCGGACCCCTCCTCGGGTACGCAGTATTTT. It yields the protein CASSPDPSSGTQYF.

The CDR3 spells CASSLGGSGSGNTIYF. CDR3 sequence (DNA): TGTGCCAGCAGCTTGGGGGGGTCCGGCTCTGGAAACACCATATATTTT. The V call is TRBV7-2, the J call TRBJ1-3, with a tentative D call TRBD1 (5 bases). The germline gives CDR1 SGHTA, CDR2 FQGNSA. The length of the CDR3 is 16 residues. Trimming removed 3 bases from V and 0 bases from J, with 12 bases in between.

This chain joins TRBV5-4 and TRBJ2-5, with D possibly matching TRBD1 (6 bases). This CDR3 contains 15 residues. The V gene's germline CDR1 is SGHNT and CDR2 YYREEE (reference sequence). V lost 1 base, J lost 2 bases, and 12 bases lay in between. CDR3 in amino acids: CASSLWSGHQETQYF. CDR3 DNA: TGTGCCAGCAGCTTGTGGTCGGGACATCAAGAGACCCAGTACTTC.

The rearrangement uses TRBV3-1 and TRBJ2-5; unclear D gene. Deletions cut 1 base from V and 5 bases from J, with 8 bases between. The CDR3 covers 13 residues. Per germline, CDR1 LGHDT and CDR2 YNNKEL (reference sequence). CDR3 coding DNA: TGTGCCAGCAGCCAAGGCAGGACGGAGACCCAGTACTTC. It yields the protein CASSQGRTETQYF.

This clonotype has just a few counts. The rearrangement links TRBV12-3 or TRBV12-4 to TRBJ1-2; a weak D match, TRBD1 (5 bases). Trimming took 5 bases from V and 8 from J, leaving 12 bases between them. The length of the CDR3 is 12 residues. CDR3 sequence reads: CASSPWGDGYTF. The CDR3 nucleotides are TGTGCCAGCAGTCCTTGGGGGGACGGCTACACCTTC.

The rearrangement uses TRBV27 and TRBJ2-4, with 7 positions matching TRBD1. This CDR3 has 13 residues. Losses at the gene ends were 7 bases for V and 2 bases for J; bases not matched to a gene: 2. Germline V CDR1 and CDR2: MNHEY, SMNVEV (reference sequence). CDR3 loop: CASKDRSKNIQYF. CDR3 in DNA: TGTGCCAGCAAGGACAGGTCCAAAAACATTCAGTACTTC.

The chain links TRBV10-3 to TRBJ2-2; 9 nucleotides agree with TRBD2. Germline CDR1 ENHRY, CDR2 SYGVKD. V lost 8 bases to trimming and J lost 2 bases; unmatched junction nucleotides: 3. This CDR3 is built from 14 residues. This CDR3 reads CAIRLAANTGELFF. The CDR3, as DNA: TGTGCCATCCGACTAGCGGCAAACACCGGGGAGCTGTTTTTT.

This chain connects TRBV20-1 to TRBJ1-5; D gene uncertain. Germline CDR1 and CDR2: DFQATT and SNEGSKA (reference sequence). V lost 3 bases and J 4 bases, leaving 7 bases between the germline ends. The CDR3 length is 12 residues. DNA of the CDR3: TGCAGTGCTAGTAGGCGAAATCAGCCCCAGCATTTT. This translates into CSASRRNQPQHF.

This clonotype came up many times. The V call is TRBV7-2, the J call TRBJ2-5; 9 positions match TRBD2. V gave up 1 base and J gave up 5 bases; unmatched junction bases: 14. Per the germline V gene, CDR1 is SGHTA and CDR2 is FQGNSA. The CDR3 is 18 amino acids. The CDR3 sequence is CASSLGGASGAPRETQYF. The CDR3 region has the DNA TGTGCCAGCAGCTTAGGCGGTGCTAGCGGGGCCCCTCGGGAGACCCAGTACTTC.

V gene TRBV7-2 combines with J gene TRBJ1-6; D ambiguous. Trimming cost V 5 bases and J 9 bases, with 14 bases left between them. Germline V CDR1 and CDR2: SGHTA, FQGNSA. CDR3 size: 14 residues. Here the CDR3 DNA reads TGTGCCAGCAGCCCGTACAACAGAGCTTCACCCCTCCACTTT. Translation: CASSPYNRASPLHF. Full variable domain (missing parts from reference TRBV7-2 and TRBJ1-6): GAGVSQSPSNKVTEKGKDVELRCDPISGHTALYWYRQSLGQGLEFLIYFQGNSAPDKSGLPSDRFSAERTGGSVSTLTIQRTQQEDSAVYLCASSPYNRASPLHFGNGTRLTVT.

The chain is built from TRBV9 and TRBJ2-5; TRBD1 agrees at 8 bases. The CDR3 is made up of 17 amino acids. J gave up 5 bases and V 3 bases, and 15 bases lay outside the gene matches. Looked up from germline, CDR1 is SGDLS and CDR2 is YYNGEE. The CDR3 loop is CASSERLGRGPIETQYF. The CDR3 bases are TGTGCCAGCAGCGAGCGCCTGGGCAGGGGGCCTATCGAGACCCAGTACTTC.

This clonotype was found a few times. The chain carries TRBV7-2 and TRBJ2-7; the D is unclear. Trimming removed 4 bases at V and 4 bases at J, with 11 bases between. The CDR3 has 13 residues. From germline, CDR1 is SGHTA and CDR2 FQGNSA. CDR3 DNA: TGTGCCAGCAGCTCAAATAAGGGTTACGAGCAGTACGTC. As protein: CASSSNKGYEQYV.

Only a few counts were recorded for this clonotype. The chain is built from TRBV5-1 and TRBJ2-2; TRBD2 is a possible D gene (6 bases). Germline values: CDR1 SGHRS, CDR2 YFSETQ. V was pared by 4 bases and J by 7 bases, with 14 bases between. The CDR3 is 14 residues long. CDR3 loop: CASSPRAGSGELFF. The CDR3 DNA reads as TGCGCCAGCAGCCCCCGGGCCGGGAGCGGGGAGCTGTTTTTT.

The rearrangement joins TRBV5-1 to TRBJ2-5, with TRBD2 identical over 12 bases. From germline, CDR1 is SGHRS and CDR2 YFSETQ. V lost 4 bases and J lost 4; bases outside the gene matches: 11. The CDR3 length is 17 residues. The chain's CDR3 is CASSVGALAGGRETQYF. CDR3 in DNA: TGCGCCAGCAGCGTGGGAGCTCTAGCGGGGGGGCGAGAGACCCAGTACTTC.